This T cell receptor beta chain was sequenced during a study of blood T cell repertoires in COVID-19. Study as a whole: The United States, Italy and Spain were the sources of the acute and convalescent COVID-19 samples. In each case, the material was cDNA or gDNA derived from T cells, B-cell-depleted T cells, or PBMCs.

Authors' data handling: Using reference gene primer amplification, nucleated cell counts were estimated. Clones were sequenced by immunoSEQ multiplex PCR, and TCRdb holds only the in-frame ones, with some missing. The V and J calls and clone size were taken over from that table, and D and trimming were inferred from the DNA. There are 130,000 to 150,000 clones in the sample; about three quarters occur only once, and less than 2% lies in the top ten. The TCR was taken from a woman aged 60-75 years with acute or convalescent COVID-19. The material sequenced was peripheral blood.

In DNA, the CDR3 is TGTGCCAGCAGTGAATCAGAGCCCCAGCATTTT. The encoded protein is CASSESEPQHF. The J gene is TRBJ1-5, the V gene TRBV6-1; no clear D gene. Trimming shortened V by 2 bases and J by 8 bases, and 4 bases separated the two germline ends. CDR3 length equals 11 residues. The V gene's germline CDR1 is MNHNS and CDR2 SASEGT.